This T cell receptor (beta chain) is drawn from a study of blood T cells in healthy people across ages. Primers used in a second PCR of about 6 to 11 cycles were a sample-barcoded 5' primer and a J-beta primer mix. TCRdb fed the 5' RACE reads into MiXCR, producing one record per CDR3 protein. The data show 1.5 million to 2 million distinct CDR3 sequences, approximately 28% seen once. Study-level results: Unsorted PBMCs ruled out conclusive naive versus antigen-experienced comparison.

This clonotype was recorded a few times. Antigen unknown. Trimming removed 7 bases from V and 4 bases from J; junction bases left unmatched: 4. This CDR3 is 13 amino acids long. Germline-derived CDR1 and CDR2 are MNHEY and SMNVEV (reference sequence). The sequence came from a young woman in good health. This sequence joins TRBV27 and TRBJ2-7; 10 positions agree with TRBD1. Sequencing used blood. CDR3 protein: CASKAGQGYEQYF. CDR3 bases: TGTGCCAGCAAGGCGGGACAGGGGTACGAGCAGTACTTC.